A single sample gave rise to the 20 T cell receptor beta chains below, sequenced in a study of blood T cell repertoires in COVID-19. Measured with immunoSEQ multiplex PCR; TCRdb has only the in-frame clones, and not every one. Here the sample spans 150,000 or so clones, around four fifths being singletons. The sample taken for sequencing was peripheral blood. The receptor source for this set is a woman aged 40 to 50 with active or convalescent COVID-19.

V gene TRBV11-2 combines with J gene TRBJ2-1; D gene ambiguous. Germline V gives CDR1 SGHAT, CDR2 FQNNGV. V lost 1 base and J 10 bases, leaving 17 bases between the germline ends. This CDR3 has 15 amino acids. The CDR3 reads CASSLGATPVGEQFF. The DNA for the CDR3 is TGTGCCAGCAGCTTAGGGGCAACCCCAGTAGGAGAGCAGTTCTTC.

The chain couples TRBV10-2 to TRBJ2-7; 10 bases fit TRBD2. The CDR3 is 18 amino acids. Germline V gene data show CDR1 as WSHSY and CDR2 as SAAADI. Trimming took 1 base from V and 0 from J; bases not matched to a gene: 9. The CDR3 nucleotides read TGCGCCAGCAGTGAGTGGGGTAGCGGGGGGACATCCTCCTACGAGCAGTACTTC. This gives the protein CASSEWGSGGTSSYEQYF.

The chain recombines TRBV28 with TRBJ2-4; TRBD2 matches 7 bases. Germline CDR1 MDHEN, CDR2 SYDVKM. V shed 7 bases and J 1 base; nucleotides not matched to a gene: 4. The CDR3 consists of 14 residues. The CDR3, as DNA: TGTGCCAGCACTCCCGGGAGGGCCAAAAACATTCAGTACTTC. Its translation: CASTPGRAKNIQYF.

This rearrangement joins TRBV5-5 to TRBJ1-2; 9 bases agree with TRBD1. The CDR3 is 15 amino acids. V gave up 2 bases and J gave up 4 bases; unmatched junction bases: 6. CDR1 and CDR2 (germline): SGHKS, YYEKEE (reference sequence). CDR3 sequence reads: CASSFGTGGGYGYTF. DNA of the CDR3: TGTGCCAGCAGCTTCGGTACAGGGGGCGGCTATGGCTACACCTTC. Full variable domain (remainder filled in from reference TRBV5-5 and TRBJ1-2): DAGVTQSPTHLIKTRGQQVTLRCSPISGHKSVSWYQQVLGQGPQFIFQYYEKEERGRGNFPDRFSARQFPNYSSELNVNALLLGDSALYLCASSFGTGGGYGYTFGSGTRLTVV.

The chain recombines TRBV15 with TRBJ2-1; weak D call: TRBD1 (5 bases). The CDR3 contains 16 residues. The V end lost 1 base, the J end lost 6 bases, and 16 bases lay between the germline ends. The germline CDR1 and CDR2 sequences are LNHNV and YYDKDF (reference sequence). The CDR3 loop is CATSRAGWTTRNEQFF. The CDR3 bases are TGTGCCACCAGCAGAGCTGGGTGGACAACACGCAATGAGCAGTTCTTC.

The J gene is TRBJ1-2, the V gene TRBV4-1; D is possibly TRBD1 (6 bases). Germline V lookup: CDR1 MGHRA, CDR2 YSYEKL. The V end was cut by 3 bases, the J end by 3 bases, with 14 bases between. The CDR3 is made up of 15 amino acids. The CDR3 DNA is TGCGCCAGCAGCCAGGTTCCAGGGGCAGACTATGGCTACACCTTC. It yields the protein CASSQVPGADYGYTF.

The chain is built from TRBV4-3 and TRBJ1-4, with TRBD1 identical over 8 bases. Germline CDR1 LGHNA, CDR2 YSLEER. Unmatched junction bases numbered 1, after V lost 0 bases and J lost 4 bases. This CDR3 region has 15 residues. The CDR3 nucleotides read TGCGCCAGCAGCCAAGAAACAGGGGGTAATGAAAAACTGTTTTTT. Translation gives CASSQETGGNEKLFF.

This clone showed up just a few times. The V call is TRBV28, the J call TRBJ2-2; 8 positions agree with TRBD1. CDR1 and CDR2 from the germline V gene are MDHEN and SYDVKM. This CDR3 has 16 residues. V gave up 3 bases and J gave up 6 bases; unmatched junction bases: 9. The CDR3 coding sequence is TGTGCCAGCAGTTTCGGACAGGGAGGCTCGGCCGGGGAGCTGTTTTTT. It translates to CASSFGQGGSAGELFF.

The chain recombines TRBV28 with TRBJ2-7; D possibly corresponds to TRBD1 (6 bases). Deletions cut 2 bases from V and 2 bases from J, with 13 bases between. The CDR3 is 15 residues long. Germline-derived CDR1 and CDR2 are MDHEN and SYDVKM. The CDR3 reads CASSLIQGITYEQYF. Written as DNA, the CDR3 is TGTGCCAGCAGTTTAATTCAGGGGATTACCTACGAGCAGTACTTC.

This chain connects TRBV10-1 to TRBJ1-5; D is undetermined. The CDR3 loop spans 14 amino acids. CDR1 is WNHNN, CDR2 SYGVQD, per germline (reference sequence). The V and J ends lost 8 bases and 0 bases respectively, with 11 bases between them. CDR3 amino acids: CASGPGNSNQPQHF. CDR3 DNA: TGCGCCAGCGGCCCCGGGAATAGCAATCAGCCCCAGCATTTT.

This chain links TRBV5-1 with TRBJ1-1; unclear D gene. The V end was cut by 6 bases, the J end by 1 base, with 13 bases between. The CDR3 totals 14 residues. Germline V lookup: CDR1 SGHRS, CDR2 YFSETQ. CDR3 sequence reads: CASTRLSGNTEAFF. In DNA, the CDR3 is TGCGCCAGCACCCGTCTGTCCGGGAACACTGAAGCTTTCTTT.

V gene TRBV2 combines with J gene TRBJ2-3, with a weak D call TRBD2 (5 bases). Germline V gives CDR1 SNHLY, CDR2 FYNNEI. The CDR3 totals 15 residues. V lost 1 base, J lost 0 bases, and 8 bases lay in between. The CDR3 is CASSEDLASTDTQYF. In DNA form, the CDR3 reads TGTGCCAGCAGTGAAGATCTAGCCAGCACAGATACGCAGTATTTT.

This chain links TRBV28 with TRBJ2-7; 8 bases are shared with TRBD1. There are 14 residues in the CDR3. The germline CDR1 and CDR2 sequences are MDHEN and SYDVKM. After removal of 7 bases from V and 3 bases from J, the junction contained 8 bases not matched to a gene. CDR3 in amino acids: CASTPAGQVYEQYF. The CDR3 DNA reads TGTGCCAGCACCCCCGCGGGACAGGTCTACGAGCAGTACTTC. The whole variable domain, filled in from reference TRBV28 and TRBJ2-7, reads DVKVTQSSRYLVKRTGEKVFLECVQDMDHENMFWYRQDPGLGLRLIYFSYDVKMKEKGDIPEGYSVSREKKERFSLILESASTNQTSMYLCASTPAGQVYEQYFGPGTRLTVT.

This clone was observed once. This chain uses TRBV3-1 (or the pseudogene TRBV3-2) with TRBJ2-1; the match to TRBD1 covers 9 bases. Trimming cost V 6 bases and J 4 bases; bases outside gene matches: 7. CDR1 and CDR2 (germline): LGHDT, YNNKEL (reference sequence). This CDR3 contains 15 residues. The CDR3: CASSLGQGTYNEQFF. CDR3 sequence (DNA): TGTGCCAGCAGTCTTGGACAGGGGACATACAATGAGCAGTTCTTC.

This clone showed up just a few times. The chain employs TRBV7-2 and TRBJ1-5; D may be TRBD1 (6 bases). V lost 1 base, J lost 4 bases, and 11 bases lay in between. Germline V gene data show CDR1 as SGHTA and CDR2 as FQGNSA. CDR3 length: 15 residues. CDR3 residues: CASSLVGHWNQPQHF. In nucleotides, the CDR3 is TGTGCCAGCAGCTTAGTGGGACACTGGAATCAGCCCCAGCATTTT.

This chain joins TRBV30 and TRBJ2-1; D might be TRBD1 or TRBD2, each matching 6 bases. The V and J ends lost 8 bases and 4 bases respectively, with 12 bases between them. Germline V lookup: CDR1 GTSNPN, CDR2 SVGIG (reference sequence). This CDR3 region has 12 residues. The CDR3 coding sequence is TGTGCCCGGGGGCGGAGTTACAATGAGCAGTTCTTC. Protein: CARGRSYNEQFF.

The gene calls are TRBV27 and TRBJ2-7; 8 bases map to TRBD1. Trimming took 5 bases from V and 2 from J; bases not matched to a gene: 5. The CDR3 spans 14 residues. Per germline, CDR1 MNHEY and CDR2 SMNVEV (reference sequence). CDR3 in amino acids: CASSTPDRAYEQYF. In nucleotides, the CDR3 is TGTGCCAGCAGTACCCCGGACAGGGCCTACGAGCAGTACTTC.

V gene TRBV19 combines with J gene TRBJ1-6; perhaps TRBD1 as D (6 bases). Germline loops: CDR1 LNHDA, CDR2 SQIVND (reference sequence). This CDR3 region has 15 residues. V was cut by 6 bases and J by 3 bases, with 12 bases left in between. For the CDR3, the DNA is TGTGCCAGTAGAGGCAGGGGAGTCTATAATTCACCCCTCCACTTT. This translates into CASRGRGVYNSPLHF.

There are a few counts of this clone. The V call is TRBV11-2, the J call TRBJ1-6; possibly TRBD1 for D (5 bases). V shed 8 bases and J shed 9 bases, with 14 bases lying between them. Germline V gene data show CDR1 as SGHAT and CDR2 as FQNNGV. The CDR3 contains 13 residues. CDR3 in DNA: TGTGCCAGCCATAGAGAAAGGGGTTCACCCCTCCACTTT. Amino acids: CASHRERGSPLHF. The full variable domain, rest sourced from reference TRBV11-2 and TRBJ1-6, is EAGVAQSPRYKIIEKRQSVAFWCNPISGHATLYWYQQILGQGPKLLIQFQNNGVVDDSQLPKDRFSAERLKGVDSTLKIQPAKLEDSAVYLCASHRERGSPLHFGNGTRLTVT.

This clone was seen once. The chain links TRBV28 to TRBJ1-4, with 7 bases lining up with TRBD1. This CDR3 is 15 amino acids long. V lost 5 bases and J lost 7; bases outside the gene matches: 10. The V gene's germline CDR1 is MDHEN and CDR2 SYDVKM. CDR3 in DNA: TGTGCCAGCAGTCCCCGACAGGGTTGGGGTGAAAAACTGTTTTTT. It yields the protein CASSPRQGWGEKLFF.